Detailed here is one T cell receptor (beta chain). The CDR3 is 15 residues long. V was cut by 1 base and J by 0 bases, with 10 bases left in between. In germline, CDR1 is MNHNY, CDR2 SVGAGI (reference sequence). These data belong to a study of blood T cell repertoires in COVID-19. Background on the study: Both acute and convalescent COVID-19 samples were obtained from the United States, Italy and Spain.

Authors' data handling: The authors estimated nucleated cell counts from reference gene primer amplification. The data were produced by immunoSEQ multiplex PCR, yet TCRdb's version contains in-frame clones alone and is incomplete. V and J calls and clone size are as listed in that table; D and trimming were resolved from the DNA. This sample has 60,000 to 90,000 clones; 86% occur once, and the top ten carry roughly a sixth. The source material was peripheral blood. The chain recombines TRBV6-6 with TRBJ2-7; maybe TRBD1 (6 bases). The TCR was taken from a human donor in a cohort sampled during active COVID-19. The CDR3 reads CASSYFQGSSYEQYF. In DNA form, the CDR3 reads TGTGCCAGCAGTTACTTTCAGGGGAGCTCCTACGAGCAGTACTTC.